These 26 T cell receptor beta chains were sequenced from one sample in a study of T cells after yellow fever vaccination. TCRdb passed the 5' RACE reads through MiXCR, listing each CDR3 protein once. The table records around 140,000 distinct CDR3 sequences, more than 6.5% of them present only once. This sample comprised CD4+ T cells sorted from PBMCs, obtained 10 days after the yellow fever booster vaccination. The source of these receptors is a man under 40 who received the YFV17D yellow fever vaccine.

This clonotype was recorded many times. DNA of the CDR3: TGTGCCAGCAGGCAGGGGTCAGATACGCAGTATTTT. Its translation: CASRQGSDTQYF. The rearrangement uses TRBV6-6 and TRBJ2-3; perhaps TRBD1 as D (6 bases). Looked up from germline, CDR1 is MNHNY and CDR2 is SVGAGI (reference sequence). V gave up 6 bases and J gave up 4 bases, with 8 bases separating them. The CDR3 is made up of 12 amino acids.

At least ten counts were recorded for this clonotype. The V gene is TRBV10-3, the J gene TRBJ1-1, with D perhaps TRBD1 (6 bases). V lost 7 bases to trimming and J lost 1 base, with 10 bases between them. The CDR3 loop spans 13 amino acids. Germline V gene data show CDR1 as ENHRY and CDR2 as SYGVKD. CDR3 in DNA: TGTGCCATCAACCCGACAGGGAACACTGAAGCTTTCTTT. This codes for CAINPTGNTEAFF.

Details on this clonotype: At one boundary the junction diverges from the germline segment, which might be a read error. The CDR3, as DNA: TGTGCCAGCAGCTTGTTGCGGGGCGTAGATACGCCGTATTTT. This sequence encodes CASSLLRGVDTPYF. This chain uses TRBV5-5 with TRBJ2-3; perhaps TRBD2 as D (6 bases). From germline, CDR1 is SGHKS and CDR2 YYEKEE (reference sequence). The CDR3 has 14 amino acids. Complete variable domain (other parts from reference TRBV5-5 and TRBJ2-3): DAGVTQSPTHLIKTRGQQVTLRCSPISGHKSVSWYQQVLGQGPQFIFQYYEKEERGRGNFPDRFSARQFPNYSSELNVNALLLGDSALYLCASSLLRGVDTPYFGPGTRLTVL.

At least ten counts were recorded for this clonotype. The chain uses TRBV7-6 and TRBJ2-1; D ambiguous. The CDR3 is 12 amino acids. Germline V lookup: CDR1 SGHVS, CDR2 FNYEAQ. V was pared by 5 bases and J by 3 bases, with 5 bases between. Here the CDR3 reads CASSRNYNEQFF. CDR3 DNA sequence: TGTGCCAGCAGCAGAAACTACAATGAGCAGTTCTTC.

The genes are TRBV30 and TRBJ2-6, with D perhaps TRBD2 (6 bases). The V end was cut by 2 bases, the J end by 0 bases, with 14 bases between. Germline loops: CDR1 GTSNPN, CDR2 SVGIG (reference sequence). The length of the CDR3 is 17 residues. CDR3: CAWSSRDSYSGANVLTF. DNA of the CDR3: TGTGCCTGGAGTTCCCGGGACTCCTACTCTGGGGCCAACGTCCTGACTTTC.

Ten or more counts support this clonotype. The chain couples TRBV3-1 to TRBJ2-2; 7 nucleotides align to TRBD1. Losses at the gene ends were 2 bases for V and 6 bases for J; bases not matched to a gene: 3. The germline V gene has CDR1 LGHDT and CDR2 YNNKEL (reference sequence). The CDR3 contains 14 residues. CDR3 sequence: CASSQTGVPGELFF. CDR3 bases: TGTGCCAGCAGCCAAACAGGGGTTCCCGGGGAGCTGTTTTTT.

The sample holds many counts of this clonotype. The chain is built from TRBV5-1 and TRBJ2-7; 7 nucleotides align to TRBD1. The germline V gene encodes CDR1 SGHRS and CDR2 YFSETQ. CDR3 size: 14 residues. The V gene end was trimmed by 4 bases and the J gene end by 5 bases; junction bases not matched to a gene: 9. CDR3 DNA: TGCGCCAGCAGCGTAGGACAGGCAGCCAACGAGCAGTACTTC. This translates into CASSVGQAANEQYF.

This clonotype was observed many times. This chain uses TRBV7-2 with TRBJ2-5; D gene uncertain. Germline values: CDR1 SGHTA, CDR2 FQGNSA. CDR3 length equals 13 residues. Trimming left V 5 bases short and J 4 bases short, with 11 bases between. The DNA for the CDR3 is TGTGCCAGCAGCCTAGGGCCCGGAGAGACCCAGTACTTC. This translates into CASSLGPGETQYF.

Worth noting for this clonotype: Just one base apart from a much larger clone, this may be a read error. The chain joins TRBV7-3 to TRBJ2-5; 7 bases are a match to TRBD1. This CDR3 contains 13 residues. CDR1 and CDR2 (germline): SGHTA, FQGTGA. J lost 3 bases, V lost 3 bases, and 1 base had no gene match. The DNA of the CDR3 is TGTGCCAGCAGCTTCGACAGGGAAGAGACCCAGTACTTC. Protein: CASSFDREETQYF.

This clonotype showed up many times. The chain combines TRBV10-3 with TRBJ2-1; the D gene is possibly TRBD1 (6 bases). The V gene lost 7 bases and the J gene lost 8 bases, with 15 bases spanning the gap. The CDR3 sequence is 13 residues long. The germline V gene encodes CDR1 ENHRY and CDR2 SYGVKD. In nucleotides, the CDR3 is TGTGCCATCAACAGGGACCCCCAGTATGAGCAGTTCTTC. This sequence encodes CAINRDPQYEQFF.

Ten or more counts support this clonotype. This rearrangement joins TRBV12-3 or TRBV12-4 to TRBJ2-5; 8 bases are a match to TRBD2. The CDR3 length is 15 residues. V lost 5 bases, J lost 3 bases, and 8 bases stayed unmatched. The DNA of the CDR3 is TGTGCCAGCAGTCCGGGGGGGCGATTTGAAGAGACCCAGTACTTC. As protein: CASSPGGRFEETQYF.

This clonotype was seen ten or more times. The chain couples TRBV12-3 or TRBV12-4 to TRBJ1-1, with D perhaps matching TRBD1 (5 bases). The V end lost 2 bases, the J end lost 1 base, and 8 bases lay between the germline ends. The CDR3 consists of 14 residues. The CDR3 is CASSLNQGNTEAFF. In DNA, the CDR3 is TGTGCCAGCAGTTTAAATCAGGGGAACACTGAAGCTTTCTTT.

This clonotype was recorded at least ten times. In nucleotides, the CDR3 is TGTGCCAGCAGCTCTCAGGGAACCCAATCTGGGGCCAACGTCCTGACTTTC. This encodes CASSSQGTQSGANVLTF. The chain has TRBV7-6 and TRBJ2-6; maybe TRBD1 (5 bases). The germline V gene encodes CDR1 SGHVS and CDR2 FNYEAQ. The V end was cut by 4 bases, the J end by 1 base, with 14 bases between. The CDR3 has 17 residues.

This clonotype was seen ten or more times. The gene calls are TRBV7-2 and TRBJ2-5, with D unclear. The germline V gene encodes CDR1 SGHTA and CDR2 FQGNSA. CDR3 size: 12 residues. V lost 2 bases and J 4 bases, leaving 5 bases between the germline ends. The CDR3 loop is CASSLFLETQYF. CDR3 nucleotide sequence: TGTGCCAGCAGCTTATTCTTAGAGACCCAGTACTTC.

At least ten counts were recorded for this clonotype. The chain links TRBV4-3 to TRBJ2-1; possibly TRBD1 or TRBD2 for D (5 bases each). The germline gives CDR1 LGHNA, CDR2 YSLEER. The CDR3 loop spans 15 amino acids. The V gene lost 1 base and the J gene lost 3 bases, with 10 bases spanning the gap. The CDR3 reads CASSQGQGRYNEQFF. The CDR3 bases are TGCGCCAGCAGCCAAGGGCAGGGACGCTACAATGAGCAGTTCTTC.

The rearrangement uses TRBV5-4 and TRBJ2-3; 7 bases match TRBD1. Unmatched junction bases numbered 10, after V lost 7 bases and J lost 2 bases. This CDR3 is 15 amino acids long. CDR1 is SGHNT and CDR2 is YYREEE in the germline V gene (reference sequence). DNA for the CDR3: TGTGCCAGCGGAACCGGGACAGAACTCACAGATACGCAGTATTTT. It codes for CASGTGTELTDTQYF.

This clonotype was counted at least ten times. The gene calls are TRBV29-1 and TRBJ1-2; a possible D gene is TRBD1 (5 bases). Trimming removed 0 bases at V and 7 bases at J, with 18 bases between. The length of the CDR3 is 15 residues. Germline V gene sequence: CDR1 SQVTM, CDR2 ANQGSEA. The CDR3: CSVEDARAEFGGYTF. The CDR3 coding sequence is TGCAGCGTTGAAGATGCCAGGGCTGAGTTCGGTGGCTACACCTTC.

The table lists this clonotype with many counts. This sequence joins TRBV9 and TRBJ2-1; perhaps TRBD2 as D (7 bases). Germline V gene sequence: CDR1 SGDLS, CDR2 YYNGEE. This CDR3 spans 17 amino acids. Trimming left V 3 bases short and J 0 bases short, with 16 bases between. The CDR3 nucleotides are TGTGCCAGCAGCGAGGGGGGGGAGCGGAGCTCCTACAATGAGCAGTTCTTC. Encoded protein: CASSEGGERSSYNEQFF.

The chain is built from TRBV20-1 and TRBJ2-7; no definite D call. Germline CDR1 DFQATT, CDR2 SNEGSKA (reference sequence). This CDR3 contains 16 residues. The V end lost 5 bases, the J end lost 2 bases, and 22 bases lay between the germline ends. The CDR3 protein is CSARPLLSGGTYEQYF. DNA for the CDR3: TGCAGTGCTCGCCCCCTGCTCTCGGGCGGAACCTACGAGCAGTACTTC.

This clonotype was found many times. This chain uses TRBV18 with TRBJ2-1, with D unclear. The CDR3 length is 14 residues. Germline CDR1 KGHSH, CDR2 LQKENI. Between the trimmed V and J ends, which lost 0 bases and 3 bases, there was a span of 6 bases. CDR3 coding DNA: TGTGCCAGCTCACCACCGCACCGCTACAATGAGCAGTTCTTC. Protein sequence: CASSPPHRYNEQFF.

There are many counts of this clonotype. This sequence joins TRBV6-1 and TRBJ2-1; no reliable D call. The V gene's germline CDR1 is MNHNS and CDR2 SASEGT. V was clipped by 3 bases and J by 0 bases, with 9 bases between them. The CDR3 has 15 amino acids. CDR3 DNA sequence: TGTGCCAGCAGTGAGCAACTGGGCTCCTACAATGAGCAGTTCTTC. Its translation is CASSEQLGSYNEQFF.

This clonotype was seen at least ten times. The chain employs TRBV7-2 and TRBJ2-2; TRBD2 agrees at 13 bases. V gave up 5 bases and J gave up 15 bases; unmatched junction bases: 9. CDR3 length: 14 residues. CDR1 is SGHTA and CDR2 is FQGNSA in the germline V gene. CDR3 sequence (DNA): TGTGCCAGCAGCCCCGAGGGACTAGCGGGAAGGTTGTTTTTT. This sequence encodes CASSPEGLAGRLFF. The full variable domain, with the rest looked up from reference TRBV7-2 and TRBJ2-2, is GAGVSQSPSNKVTEKGKDVELRCDPISGHTALYWYRQSLGQGLEFLIYFQGNSAPDKSGLPSDRFSAERTGGSVSTLTIQRTQQEDSAVYLCASSPEGLAGRLFFGEGSRLTVL.

This clonotype was detected many times. The DNA for the CDR3 is TGTGCCAGCAGCCCCTACAACCCGATCGGAGGGCGAACAACTGAAGCTTTCTTT. It is translated as CASSPYNPIGGRTTEAFF. The gene calls are TRBV9 and TRBJ1-1; unclear D gene. The CDR3 is 18 amino acids. Deletions cut 4 bases from V and 5 bases from J, with 27 bases between. The V gene's germline CDR1 is SGDLS and CDR2 YYNGEE.

The table lists this clonotype with many counts. CDR3 DNA: TGCGCCAGCAGCTTGGACGGGGGATTGGAGACCCAGTACTTC. Translated, it gives CASSLDGGLETQYF. This chain joins TRBV5-1 and TRBJ2-5; TRBD2 is a possible D gene (6 bases). Trimming took off 0 bases at V and 5 bases at J, with 11 bases between the two ends. Germline CDR1 SGHRS, CDR2 YFSETQ. CDR3 length: 14 amino acids.

The V call is TRBV4-1, the J call TRBJ1-1, with 8 bases that match TRBD1. Germline-derived CDR1 and CDR2 are MGHRA and YSYEKL. Losses at the gene ends were 5 bases for V and 5 bases for J; bases not matched to a gene: 4. The length of the CDR3 is 13 residues. DNA of the CDR3: TGCGCCAGCAGCGTGGACAGGGCGACTGAAGCTTTCTTT. Protein sequence: CASSVDRATEAFF.

This clonotype was recorded at least ten times. The V call is TRBV27, the J call TRBJ2-7; the D gene is possibly TRBD1 (5 bases). This CDR3 contains 13 residues. CDR1 and CDR2 from the germline V gene are MNHEY and SMNVEV (reference sequence). Trimming pared 6 bases from V and 3 bases from J, leaving 12 bases between. This CDR3 reads CASRGVGNYEQYF. DNA of the CDR3: TGTGCCAGCAGAGGGGTGGGGAACTACGAGCAGTACTTC.